The rows below give T cell receptor beta chains drawn from one sample of a study of shared clonotypes between healthy human individuals. This table comes from immunoSEQ multiplex PCR, and its TCRdb copy is limited to in-frame clones, with some not included. Among about 2 million clones listed, about 95% were seen once. The sequencing input was naive CD8+ T cells sorted from blood. The receptors come from a man aged 18 to 29 in good health. Each CDR3 is given with its conserved first and last residue. The D gene is left open where the match is weak. Part of the rows lack a size; the others show once, few, many or a class for expanded clones.

.	TRBV11-3	13	.	TRBJ2-2	CASSLAGTGELFF	TGTGCCAGCAGCTTAGCGGGCACCGGGGAGCTGTTTTTT
.	TRBV5-6	12	.	TRBJ2-1	CASSVRLAEQFF	TGTGCCAGCAGCGTTAGGTTGGCTGAGCAGTTCTTC
TRBD2	TRBV2	17	.	TRBJ2-3	CASSGDPSGVTTDTQYF	TGTGCCAGCAGTGGGGACCCTAGCGGGGTAACCACAGATACGCAGTATTTT
.	TRBV28	13	.	TRBJ2-5	CASRSTEQETQYF	TGTGCCAGCCGTTCCACAGAACAAGAGACCCAGTACTTC
.	TRBV25-1	13	once	TRBJ2-5	CASSRYIQETQYF	TGTGCCAGCAGTAGGTACATTCAAGAGACCCAGTACTTC
.	TRBV27	15	.	TRBJ2-7	CASSHNASPSYEQYF	TGTGCCAGCAGTCACAATGCCTCCCCCTCCTACGAGCAGTACTTC
.	TRBV5-4	14	.	TRBJ2-1	CASSFTRGYNEQFF	TGTGCCAGCAGCTTCACCAGGGGCTACAATGAGCAGTTCTTC
.	TRBV7-2	14	.	TRBJ1-1	CASSLGWESTEAFF	TGTGCCAGCAGCTTAGGCTGGGAATCCACTGAAGCTTTCTTT
.	TRBV10-3	15	few	TRBJ1-6	CAITEGSSYNSPLHF	TGTGCCATCACCGAAGGGAGCTCCTATAATTCACCCCTCCACTTT
.	TRBV5-5	13	.	TRBJ1-6	CATHLDLNSPLHF	TGTGCCACGCACCTGGACCTTAATTCACCCCTCCACTTT
.	TRBV13	12	.	TRBJ1-2	CASSLRGDSYTF	TGTGCCAGCAGCTTAAGAGGAGATAGCTACACCTTC
.	TRBV13	15	.	TRBJ2-1	CASSLMAVTYNEQFF	TGTGCCAGCAGCTTAATGGCGGTAACCTACAATGAGCAGTTCTTC
TRBD1	TRBV4-1	14	.	TRBJ2-5	CASSPDRVVETQYF	TGCGCCAGCAGCCCAGACAGGGTGGTAGAGACCCAGTACTTC
.	TRBV27	13	.	TRBJ2-2	CASSLSLHGELFF	TGTGCCAGCAGTTTATCGCTGCACGGGGAGCTGTTTTTT
.	TRBV5-1	12	.	TRBJ2-7	CASSFVGYEQYF	TGCGCCAGCAGCTTCGTGGGCTACGAGCAGTACTTC
.	TRBV29-1	11	.	TRBJ2-7	CSVVAGYEQYF	TGCAGCGTTGTGGCCGGATACGAGCAGTACTTC
.	TRBV10-3	17	.	TRBJ2-7	CAISESLNSVTPYEQYF	TGTGCCATCAGTGAGTCATTGAACTCCGTAACCCCCTACGAGCAGTACTTC
TRBD1	TRBV5-6	14	.	TRBJ1-1	CASSIGTGYPVAFF	TGTGCCAGCAGCATTGGGACAGGCTATCCGGTAGCTTTCTTT
TRBD1	TRBV28	21	.	TRBJ2-3	CASSLRITSLLGTGSLHTQYF	TGTGCCAGCAGTTTGAGGATCACATCGCTCCTCGGGACAGGGTCCCTCCATACGCAGTATTTT
.	TRBV30	11	.	TRBJ2-2	CAWSWGGELFF	TGTGCCTGGAGTTGGGGTGGAGAGCTGTTTTTT
.	TRBV5-6	18	.	TRBJ1-6	CASSLEAGLYGVGSPLHF	TGTGCCAGCAGCTTGGAGGCAGGTCTTTACGGCGTAGGTTCACCCCTCCACTTT
.	TRBV9	11	.	TRBJ2-7	CASSVAGEQYF	TGTGCCAGCAGCGTAGCTGGCGAGCAGTACTTC
TRBD1	TRBV9	16	.	TRBJ1-2	CASSAGWTGRNYGYTF	TGTGCCAGCAGCGCGGGGTGGACAGGCCGTAACTATGGCTACACCTTC
.	TRBV30	15	.	TRBJ2-3	CAWSSGVHSADTQYF	TGTGCCTGGAGTTCTGGGGTTCATTCGGCAGATACGCAGTATTTT
.	TRBV4-3	17	.	TRBJ2-1	CASSQDLGASSYNEQFF	TGCGCCAGCAGCCAAGACTTGGGCGCGAGCTCCTACAATGAGCAGTTCTTC
.	TRBV30	15	.	TRBJ2-1	CAWGYFLGAYNEQFF	TGTGCCTGGGGATACTTCCTGGGGGCTTACAATGAGCAGTTCTTC
.	TRBV7-9	17	.	TRBJ1-1	CASSLLQVSWMNTEAFF	TGTGCCAGCAGCCTACTCCAGGTATCCTGGATGAACACTGAAGCTTTCTTT
TRBD1	TRBV5-1	18	once	TRBJ2-7	CASSLEPGGSVESYEQYF	TGCGCCAGCAGCTTGGAACCAGGGGGATCCGTGGAGTCCTACGAGCAGTACTTC
TRBD1	TRBV6-5	13	.	TRBJ2-7	CASRGTGPQEQYF	TGTGCCAGCAGGGGGACAGGTCCCCAGGAGCAGTACTTC